This paragraph covers one T cell receptor beta chain sequence. Assay used: immunoSEQ multiplex PCR; TCRdb lists only in-frame clones, some missing. Counted here are around 250,000 clones, 85% to 90% occurring once; the ten biggest clones make up roughly a sixth. The data derive from a study of blood T cell repertoires in COVID-19. Study in general: COVID-19 samples, acute and convalescent, were from the United States, Italy and Spain.

V dropped 1 base and J dropped 7; count of bases not matched to a gene: 10. Looked up from germline, CDR1 is LNHNV and CDR2 is YYDKDF (reference sequence). The CDR3 contains 16 residues. The sequence was collected from a man aged 18-30 years who had recovered from COVID-19. V gene TRBV15 combines with J gene TRBJ2-1, with 7 bases fitting TRBD1. The specimen sequenced was PBMCs or T cells enriched from blood (not recorded which). DNA of the CDR3: TGTGCCACCAGCAGAGGCAGGGGGATGGGGGTTAATGAGCAGTTCTTC. As protein: CATSRGRGMGVNEQFF.